This is a list of T cell receptor beta chains from one sample in a study of cytomegalovirus exposure and HLA in healthy donors. Measured with immunoSEQ multiplex PCR; TCRdb has only the in-frame clones, and not every one. This sample yields 150,000 to 200,000 clones, of which around nine tenths are seen a single time; over 9% belongs to the top ten. Sequencing input: PBMCs. The receptor set was obtained from a woman aged 18-29 years in good health and CMV-seropositive. Both conserved end residues are part of each CDR3. The D gene is left open where the match is weak. Where a row states a size, it is once, few, many or the class of an expanded clone; other rows omit it.

abundance,v_gene,d_gene,j_gene,CDR3nt,CDR3aa
.,TRBV7-9,.,TRBJ2-7,TGTGCCAGCAGCTTAGTTCCGAGCGGGCCTACCTACGAGCAGTACTTC,CASSLVPSGPTYEQYF
many,TRBV6-4,TRBD2,TRBJ2-1,TGTGCCAGCAGTGACGGGACTAGCAATGAGCAGTTCTTC,CASSDGTSNEQFF
.,TRBV4-1,.,TRBJ1-2,TGCGCCAGCAGCCCGGGCAGGGCTAAGGGAAACTATGGCTACACCTTC,CASSPGRAKGNYGYTF
.,TRBV29-1,.,TRBJ2-7,TGCAGCGTTGGGAGGCGGGACTACGAGCAGTACTTC,CSVGRRDYEQYF
.,TRBV15,.,TRBJ1-1,TGTGCCACCAGCAGAGTTCGGGTACTGAACACTGAAGCTTTCTTT,CATSRVRVLNTEAFF
.,TRBV18,TRBD1,TRBJ2-1,TGTGCCAGCTCTCCAATCAGACAGGGGGCTGATGAGCAGTTCTTC,CASSPIRQGADEQFF
.,TRBV7-2,.,TRBJ1-2,TGTGCCAGCAGCACCACCGGGGGTCAAGGGGGCTACACCTTC,CASSTTGGQGGYTF
.,TRBV7-2,TRBD1,TRBJ2-7,TGTGCCAGCAGCCGGGACAGGTTATACGAGCAGTACTTC,CASSRDRLYEQYF
.,TRBV7-9,TRBD2,TRBJ2-7,TGTGCCAGCAGCTTAACCCAACACCGTCCTAGCGGGAAAGACGAGCAGTACTTC,CASSLTQHRPSGKDEQYF
.,TRBV29-1,.,TRBJ2-1,TGCAGCGTTGATGCCCCGGGACTCCGAAACAATGAGCAGTTCTTC,CSVDAPGLRNNEQFF
.,TRBV28,.,TRBJ1-2,TGTGCCAGCAGTTTAACAGGGATAAACTATGGCTACACCTTC,CASSLTGINYGYTF
.,TRBV4-3,.,TRBJ1-4,TGCGCCAGCAGCCAAGGTTCGGGGGGTTGGGTAGAAAAACTGTTTTTT,CASSQGSGGWVEKLFF
.,TRBV30,TRBD1,TRBJ1-1,TGTGCCTGGAGTGTACAGGGGGTGAGGACTGAAGCTTTCTTT,CAWSVQGVRTEAFF
.,TRBV5-1,TRBD2,TRBJ2-1,TGCGCCAGCAGCGATAGCGGGTATGAGCAGTTCTTC,CASSDSGYEQFF
.,TRBV5-1,.,TRBJ1-2,TGCGCCAGCAGCCCGAACAGGGTGGGGTATGGCTACACCTTC,CASSPNRVGYGYTF
.,TRBV18,TRBD2,TRBJ2-7,TGTGCCAGCTCACCACCTTCTAGCGGCAGCTACGAGCAGTACTTC,CASSPPSSGSYEQYF
.,TRBV27,TRBD2,TRBJ2-1,TGTGCCAGCAGAAGACTAGCGGGAGGGCGTGAGCAGTTCTTC,CASRRLAGGREQFF
once,TRBV28,TRBD1,TRBJ2-1,TGTGCCAGCAGTTTATTCCCGGGACAGGGCGACAATGAGCAGTTCTTC,CASSLFPGQGDNEQFF
.,TRBV9,TRBD1,TRBJ2-2,TGTGCCAGCAGCCTTGTAGGACAGGGAGGTAGCGGGGAGCTGTTTTTT,CASSLVGQGGSGELFF
.,TRBV5-1,.,TRBJ1-3,TGCGCCAGCAGTTATGGAGTCTCTGGAAACACCATATATTTT,CASSYGVSGNTIYF
.,TRBV5-8,.,TRBJ2-7,TGTGCCAGCACCGACTATGGGTCCTCCTACGAGCAGTACTTC,CASTDYGSSYEQYF
few,TRBV5-4,.,TRBJ2-7,TGTGCCAGCAGCTTAACAGCAGGGGTCCACGAGCAGTACTTC,CASSLTAGVHEQYF
.,TRBV11-3,TRBD1,TRBJ2-1,TGTGCCAGCAGCTTCAGGACAGGATCCTACAATGAGCAGTTCTTC,CASSFRTGSYNEQFF